A single TCR beta chain is shown here with its context. The source of the sample is a study of OX40 agonist ivuxolimab in advanced cancers. The table came from immunoSEQ multiplex PCR; TCRdb's copy has only in-frame clones and leaves some out. The sample includes around 35,000 clones, around 83% of them seen just once. The CDR3 covers 14 residues. Trimming cost V 0 bases and J 7 bases, with 11 bases left between them. The germline V gene encodes CDR1 SGHAT and CDR2 FQNNGV. This receptor was identified in an adult with an advanced solid tumor such as melanoma, head and neck, liver or kidney cancer. This chain connects TRBV11-2 to TRBJ2-3; the D is unclear. The sequences come from CD4+ or CD8+ T cells sorted from blood, collected in a trial of the OX40 agonist ivuxolimab. In DNA, the CDR3 is TGTGCCAGCAGCTTAGACAGAACCAGGAATACGCAGTATTTT. It yields the protein CASSLDRTRNTQYF.